This paragraph covers one TCR beta chain sequence. This sample was taken from a study of T cell changes during pregnancy in multiple sclerosis. This CDR3 has 16 amino acids. From germline, CDR1 is SGHTA and CDR2 FQGTGA. The junction had 9 bases not matched to a gene; V was cut back by 6 bases and J by 10 bases. Sequenced by immunoSEQ multiplex PCR; TCRdb stores in-frame clones only, minus some. Of 52,000 or so clones in the sample, about 90% are singletons; the top ten hold approximately 0.27%. The sample was CD4+ T cells from peripheral blood mononuclear cells, taken in the second trimester of pregnancy. The clonotype originates from a female donor with multiple sclerosis, enrolled in a pregnancy study. The chain carries TRBV7-3 and TRBJ2-1, with 16 positions matching TRBD2. CDR3 amino acids: CASSPTGTSGGEEQFF. The DNA for the CDR3 is TGTGCCAGCAGTCCAACAGGGACTAGCGGGGGGGAGGAGCAGTTCTTC. Based on the CDR3 plus reference TRBV7-3 and TRBJ2-1, the full variable domain is GAGVSQTPSNKVTEKGKYVELRCDPISGHTALYWYRQSLGQGPEFLIYFQGTGAADDSGLPNDRFFAVRPEGSVSTLKIQRTERGDSAVYLCASSPTGTSGGEEQFFGPGTRLTVL.